These 7 T cell receptor beta chains share one sample of origin, sequenced in a study of OX40 agonist ivuxolimab in advanced cancers. The assay was immunoSEQ multiplex PCR, and TCRdb's table has in-frame clones only and misses some. This sample has about 36,000 clones, with around 89% found just once. Specimen: CD4+ or CD8+ T cells sorted from blood, collected in a trial of the OX40 agonist ivuxolimab. These TCRs come from an adult with an advanced solid tumor such as melanoma, head and neck, liver or kidney cancer.

The chain uses TRBV18 and TRBJ2-5; 8 bases line up with TRBD1. The tail of the sequence fits TRBJ2-7 better, so the J call may be wrong. The CDR3 spans 15 residues. Germline V gives CDR1 KGHSH, CDR2 LQKENI. The DNA of the CDR3 is TGTGCCAGCTCGGGATTGACAGGGGCGACCTACGAGCAGTACTTC. Translation gives CASSGLTGATYEQYF.

The rearrangement links TRBV5-1 to TRBJ1-2; a weak D match, TRBD1 (5 bases). Germline V gene lookup returns CDR1 SGHRS and CDR2 YFSETQ. The CDR3 spans 17 residues. V was trimmed by 1 base and J by 0 bases, leaving 16 bases between them. DNA for the CDR3: TGCGCCAGCAGCTTGCCACCGGGACCGGGAGCTAACTATGGCTACACCTTC. It yields the protein CASSLPPGPGANYGYTF.

The chain combines TRBV5-4 with TRBJ2-5, with D possibly matching TRBD2 (6 bases). The CDR3 runs to 15 residues. The V end lost 0 bases, the J end lost 5 bases, and 14 bases lay between the germline ends. CDR1 and CDR2 from the germline V gene are SGHNT and YYREEE (reference sequence). In nucleotides, the CDR3 is TGTGCCAGCAGCTTGGATCCCGGGAGCGCGGAGACCCAGTACTTC. Protein product: CASSLDPGSAETQYF.

This rearrangement joins TRBV10-3 to TRBJ2-5; D may correspond to TRBD1 or TRBD2 (5 bases each). Germline lookup yields CDR1 ENHRY and CDR2 SYGVKD. This CDR3 comprises 11 residues. Trimming took off 10 bases at V and 3 bases at J, with 9 bases between the two ends. As DNA, the CDR3 is TGTGCCACCGGGACCGAAGAGACCCAGTACTTC. It encodes CATGTEETQYF.

The rearrangement joins TRBV11-2 to TRBJ2-1; weak D call: TRBD2 (6 bases). The germline V and J ends were trimmed by 4 bases and 2 bases, with 12 bases remaining between them. The CDR3 runs to 15 residues. The germline V gene encodes CDR1 SGHAT and CDR2 FQNNGV. The CDR3 coding sequence is TGTGCCAGCAGCTCTCTTAGCGGAGCCTACAATGAGCAGTTCTTC. The encoded protein is CASSSLSGAYNEQFF.

The chain combines TRBV10-1 with TRBJ2-7; TRBD1 or TRBD2 may be the D gene (6 bases each). Germline-derived CDR1 and CDR2 are WNHNN and SYGVQD (reference sequence). The CDR3 runs 17 residues. V was trimmed by 3 bases and J by 3 bases, leaving 21 bases between them. DNA for the CDR3: TGCGCCAGCAGTGACCGAAGGGGGGAACAGGACGACTACGAGCAGTACTTC. Translation gives CASSDRRGEQDDYEQYF.

The V and J genes are TRBV19 and TRBJ1-2, with D unresolved. V lost 9 bases and J 8 bases, leaving 10 bases between the germline ends. Germline V lookup: CDR1 LNHDA, CDR2 SQIVND (reference sequence). This CDR3 is built from 10 residues. In DNA, the CDR3 is TGTGCCAGCCGATCGGTGGGCTACACCTTC. Its translation is CASRSVGYTF.